The 23 T cell receptor beta chains presented below share a single source sample, sequenced in a study of blood T cell repertoires in COVID-19. Clones were read by immunoSEQ multiplex PCR, and TCRdb kept only the in-frame ones, dropping some. The sample records roughly 100,000 clones, around nine tenths being singletons. Material: peripheral blood. The receptor source for this set is an elderly man with acute or convalescent COVID-19.

J is TRBJ2-1 and V is TRBV15, with D tentatively TRBD1 (6 bases). The CDR3 consists of 17 residues. Germline V lookup: CDR1 LNHNV, CDR2 YYDKDF (reference sequence). V was shortened by 5 bases and J by 0 bases, with 17 bases between the two germline ends. CDR3 DNA sequence: TGTGCCACCAGCTTACGCGACAGGTTTAGCTCCTACAATGAGCAGTTCTTC. Its translation is CATSLRDRFSSYNEQFF.

The V gene is TRBV5-1, the J gene TRBJ2-1; TRBD2 agrees at 8 bases. With V trimmed by 6 bases and J by 8 bases, 7 bases remained unmatched. Germline values: CDR1 SGHRS, CDR2 YFSETQ. This CDR3 has 13 amino acids. CDR3 in DNA: TGCGCCAGCATGCCGCGGGGGGCTGATGAGCAGTTCTTC. It encodes CASMPRGADEQFF. Looking up the rest from reference TRBV5-1 and TRBJ2-1 gives the full variable domain: KAGVTQTPRYLIKTRGQQVTLSCSPISGHRSVSWYQQTPGQGLQFLFEYFSETQRNKGNFPGRFSGRQFSNSRSEMNVSTLELGDSALYLCASMPRGADEQFFGPGTRLTVL.

The chain couples TRBV5-1 to TRBJ1-2; 8 positions match TRBD1. The CDR3 runs to 15 residues. The germline gives CDR1 SGHRS, CDR2 YFSETQ. V dropped 3 bases and J dropped 3; count of bases not matched to a gene: 7. CDR3 nucleotides: TGCGCCAGCAGCTCCGGACAGGGTGTAGACTATGGCTACACCTTC. Its translation: CASSSGQGVDYGYTF.

This chain joins TRBV5-4 and TRBJ1-3; the D gene is possibly TRBD1 (5 bases). The CDR3 is 13 amino acids. CDR1 SGHNT and CDR2 YYREEE come from the germline V gene (reference sequence). V dropped 4 bases and J dropped 6 bases, with 11 bases sitting between them. The CDR3 nucleotides read TGTGCCAGCAGCCGGTGGGGGGAAAACACCATATATTTT. It is translated as CASSRWGENTIYF.

This chain connects TRBV3-1 (or the pseudogene TRBV3-2) to TRBJ1-6; tentative D call: TRBD1 (5 bases). This CDR3 is 13 amino acids long. V was trimmed by 6 bases and J by 10 bases, leaving 13 bases between them. Germline values: CDR1 LGHDT, CDR2 YNNKEL (reference sequence). In nucleotides, the CDR3 is TGTGCCAGCAGTCGGGCGCAGGGATCACCCCTCCACTTT. Its translation: CASSRAQGSPLHF.

The chain carries TRBV19 and TRBJ1-2; 7 bases fit TRBD1. The V and J ends lost 6 bases and 3 bases, in that order; junction bases with no gene match: 7. CDR1 and CDR2 (germline): LNHDA, SQIVND (reference sequence). This CDR3 is built from 14 residues. CDR3 in amino acids: CASSPQGLDYGYTF. The CDR3 DNA reads TGTGCCAGTAGCCCACAGGGGTTGGACTATGGCTACACCTTC.

The rearrangement joins TRBV19 to TRBJ1-1; TRBD1 aligns across 11 bases. There are 15 residues in the CDR3. Germline CDR1 and CDR2: LNHDA and SQIVND (reference sequence). J lost 3 bases, V lost 5 bases, and 5 bases had no gene match. CDR3 nucleotide sequence: TGTGCCAGTAGTTCGGGACAGGGGGTTTACACTGAAGCTTTCTTT. Translated, it gives CASSSGQGVYTEAFF.

The chain links TRBV6-5 to TRBJ2-3, with a weak D call TRBD1 (5 bases). The CDR3 is 12 amino acids. V shed 6 bases and J shed 5 bases, with 9 bases lying between them. Germline CDR1 and CDR2: MNHEY and SVGAGI. CDR3 protein: CASRPRGDTQYF. DNA of the CDR3: TGTGCCAGCAGACCTAGGGGAGATACGCAGTATTTT.

V gene TRBV6-2 or TRBV6-3 combines with J gene TRBJ2-7; D unresolved. Per the germline V gene, CDR1 is MNHEY and CDR2 is SVGEGT. Trimming took 1 base from V and 6 from J, leaving 10 bases between them. The CDR3 loop spans 13 amino acids. Here the CDR3 reads CASSYFIRSEQYF. Here the CDR3 DNA reads TGTGCCAGCAGTTACTTTATAAGGAGCGAGCAGTACTTC.

This rearrangement joins TRBV4-1 to TRBJ2-1, with 8 bases aligning to TRBD2. This CDR3 comprises 17 residues. The V gene's germline CDR1 is MGHRA and CDR2 YSYEKL. The V segment lost 1 base and the J segment 2 bases; nucleotides outside the gene matches: 7. The CDR3 sequence: CASSQVVAGRTYNEQFF. The CDR3 DNA is TGCGCCAGCAGCCAAGTGGTAGCGGGAAGGACCTACAATGAGCAGTTCTTC.

This chain links TRBV7-3 with TRBJ1-1; D remains unclear. Per the germline V gene, CDR1 is SGHTA and CDR2 is FQGTGA. V gave up 0 bases and J gave up 0 bases, with 11 bases separating them. This CDR3 region has 16 residues. CDR3 nucleotides: TGTGCCAGCAGCTTAACAGGCGGTACCATGAACACTGAAGCTTTCTTT. Amino acids: CASSLTGGTMNTEAFF.

This chain links TRBV27 with TRBJ2-2; perhaps TRBD1 as D (5 bases). The germline gives CDR1 MNHEY, CDR2 SMNVEV (reference sequence). This CDR3 has 16 amino acids. Trimming cost V 0 bases and J 5 bases, with 13 bases left between them. The CDR3, as DNA: TGTGCCAGCAGTTTATCGGGCAGGGTAGGAACCGGGGAGCTGTTTTTT. Its translation is CASSLSGRVGTGELFF.

The chain has TRBV7-2 and TRBJ2-1, with D possibly matching TRBD1 (5 bases). The CDR3 has 15 residues. Germline loops: CDR1 SGHTA, CDR2 FQGNSA. The V and J ends lost 3 bases and 1 base respectively, with 10 bases between them. CDR3 coding DNA: TGTGCCAGCAGCTTTTCAAGGGGATCCTACAATGAGCAGTTCTTC. Its protein is CASSFSRGSYNEQFF.

The chain couples TRBV29-1 to TRBJ1-2; tentatively, D is TRBD1 (6 bases). Germline-derived CDR1 and CDR2 are SQVTM and ANQGSEA. V was shortened by 3 bases and J by 7 bases, with 12 bases between the two germline ends. The CDR3 length is 12 residues. In DNA, the CDR3 is TGCAGCGTTGAGGGGGCGTGGGGTGGCTACACCTTC. The encoded protein is CSVEGAWGGYTF. The whole variable domain, filled in from reference TRBV29-1 and TRBJ1-2, reads SAVISQKPSRDICQRGTSLTIQCQVDSQVTMMFWYRQQPGQSLTLIATANQGSEATYESGFVIDKFPISRPNLTFSTLTVSNMSPEDSSIYLCSVEGAWGGYTFGSGTRLTVV.

This clone was recorded once. The chain couples TRBV27 to TRBJ2-1; 9 bases map to TRBD2. Germline CDR1 reads MNHEY; CDR2 reads SMNVEV (reference sequence). V was clipped by 2 bases and J by 5 bases; unmatched bases: 1. The CDR3 runs 14 residues. The CDR3 nucleotides read TGTGCCAGCAGTTTAGCGGGAGGGCACAATGAGCAGTTCTTC. It translates to CASSLAGGHNEQFF.

The genes are TRBV6-5 and TRBJ1-1; weak D call: TRBD1 (5 bases). Germline values: CDR1 MNHEY, CDR2 SVGAGI. V gave up 11 bases and J gave up 4 bases, with 17 bases separating them. The CDR3 runs to 13 residues. CDR3 bases: TGTGCCGCGGAGACAGCTTCCGGCACTGAAGCTTTCTTT. It yields the protein CAAETASGTEAFF.

The sample holds one count of this clone. The rearrangement links TRBV7-2 to TRBJ2-1, with TRBD1 matching over 7 bases. The ends lost 5 bases at V and 5 bases at J; junction bases unmatched: 6. Looked up from germline, CDR1 is SGHTA and CDR2 is FQGNSA. The CDR3 consists of 14 residues. CDR3 sequence (DNA): TGTGCCAGCAGCCCCCGGGACAGAAACAATGAGCAGTTCTTC. Translation gives CASSPRDRNNEQFF.

The chain employs TRBV25-1 and TRBJ1-6, with D possibly being TRBD1 (5 bases). V lost 4 bases to trimming and J lost 0 bases, with 13 bases between them. This CDR3 contains 17 residues. CDR1 and CDR2 from the germline V gene are MGHDK and SYGVNS. As DNA, the CDR3 is TGTGCCAGCAGTGCAGCAGGGTGGGACTCCTATAATTCACCCCTCCACTTT. Protein product: CASSAAGWDSYNSPLHF.

The gene calls are TRBV15 and TRBJ1-2, with D possibly matching TRBD1 (5 bases). CDR1 and CDR2 from the germline V gene are LNHNV and YYDKDF (reference sequence). V gave up 5 bases and J gave up 3 bases, with 7 bases separating them. The CDR3 spans 12 residues. Here the CDR3 DNA reads TGTGCCACCAGCGGGGGGGACTATGGCTACACCTTC. This gives the protein CATSGGDYGYTF.

The genes are TRBV19 and TRBJ2-1; D is perhaps TRBD2 (6 bases). The CDR3 has 17 amino acids. CDR1 and CDR2 (germline): LNHDA, SQIVND (reference sequence). V was trimmed by 4 bases and J by 8 bases, leaving 24 bases between them. The CDR3 here is CASSKPSRDFGMYEQFF. CDR3 nucleotide sequence: TGTGCCAGTAGTAAACCCTCCCGGGACTTCGGGATGTATGAGCAGTTCTTC. The complete variable domain, with remaining parts taken from reference TRBV19 and TRBJ2-1, reads DGGITQSPKYLFRKEGQNVTLSCEQNLNHDAMYWYRQDPGQGLRLIYYSQIVNDFQKGDIAEGYSVSREKKESFPLTVTSAQKNPTAFYLCASSKPSRDFGMYEQFFGPGTRLTVL.

The chain joins TRBV4-1 to TRBJ1-4, with D possibly matching TRBD1 (5 bases). Trimming removed 4 bases at V and 8 bases at J, with 17 bases between. CDR3 size: 15 residues. Per germline, CDR1 MGHRA and CDR2 YSYEKL. The CDR3 is CASSLGGAGQEKLFF. The CDR3 DNA follows: TGCGCCAGCAGCCTGGGTGGGGCAGGACAAGAAAAACTGTTTTTT.

This rearrangement joins TRBV27 to TRBJ2-7; 9 nucleotides agree with TRBD1. The CDR3 totals 14 residues. V lost 6 bases, J lost 5 bases, and 8 bases stayed unmatched. Germline CDR1 is MNHEY and CDR2 is SMNVEV (reference sequence). The CDR3 is CASRGGTGFNEQYF. Here the CDR3 DNA reads TGTGCCAGCAGGGGGGGGACAGGGTTTAACGAGCAGTACTTC.

This sequence joins TRBV6-5 and TRBJ1-5; no firm D call. The CDR3 has 14 residues. Between the trimmed V and J ends, which lost 3 bases and 2 bases, there was a span of 8 bases. The germline V gene encodes CDR1 MNHEY and CDR2 SVGAGI. This CDR3 reads CASSYQRGNQPQHF. The CDR3 coding sequence is TGTGCCAGCAGTTATCAGAGGGGCAATCAGCCCCAGCATTTT.